These 18 T cell receptor beta chains came from one sample sequenced in a study of vaccination effects on CD4 cells after COVID-19. Profiling relied on immunoSEQ multiplex PCR, and the TCRdb table lists in-frame clones only, not all of them. Among fewer than 30,000 clones, 55% to 75% were seen once, and the ten largest hold about 10%. Antigen-specific CD4+ T cells expanded by the ViraFEST assay with viral peptide pools were then sequenced. The authors isolated CD4+ T cells after 9 to 10 days of culture. Among the vaccine recipients, none had a prior SARS-CoV-2 infection, and nucleocapsid antibodies were negative. Which antigens these TCRs recognize remains unknown. This specimen was CD4+ T cells from PBMCs cultured with SARS-CoV-2 spike peptides, taken before COVID-19 vaccination. These receptors were obtained from a human donor who received a COVID-19 vaccine.

The V call is TRBV5-4, the J call TRBJ1-1; tentatively, D is TRBD1 (5 bases). The V gene's germline CDR1 is SGHNT and CDR2 YYREEE (reference sequence). V dropped 2 bases and J dropped 2 bases, with 13 bases sitting between them. The CDR3 has 15 residues. The CDR3 DNA reads TGTGCCAGCAGCTTCCAGGGCCTCGGTAACACTGAAGCTTTCTTT. It specifies CASSFQGLGNTEAFF.

This clone qualifies as medium-sized (0.01 to 0.1%). The chain employs TRBV27 and TRBJ1-3, with a possible D match to TRBD1 (5 bases). Trimming left V 10 bases short and J 1 base short, with 8 bases between. From germline, CDR1 is MNHEY and CDR2 SMNVEV (reference sequence). The CDR3 extends over 12 amino acids. CDR3 in amino acids: CATQGSGNTIYF. The CDR3 coding sequence is TGTGCCACCCAGGGTTCTGGAAACACCATATATTTT.

There are a few counts of this clone. The chain has TRBV4-1 and TRBJ2-5; the match to TRBD1 covers 9 bases. Trimming removed 5 bases from V and 2 bases from J; junction bases left unmatched: 9. CDR3 length: 16 residues. Germline CDR1 is MGHRA and CDR2 is YSYEKL. The CDR3 coding sequence is TGCGCCAGCAGCTCGACCTCCGGGACAGGGCAAGAGACCCAGTACTTC. Translating gives CASSSTSGTGQETQYF.

V and J are TRBV7-8 and TRBJ2-5, with D perhaps TRBD1 or TRBD2 (5 bases each). The CDR3 contains 13 residues. Trimming took off 2 bases at V and 5 bases at J, with 9 bases between the two ends. CDR1 is SGHVS and CDR2 is FQNEAQ in the germline V gene. DNA for the CDR3: TGTGCCAGCAGCTTAACGGGGACGGAGACCCAGTACTTC. It codes for CASSLTGTETQYF. Full variable domain (outside the CDR3, taken from reference TRBV7-8 and TRBJ2-5): GAGVSQSPRYKVAKRGQDVALRCDPISGHVSLFWYQQALGQGPEFLTYFQNEAQLDKSGLPSDRFFAERPEGSVSTLKIQRTQQEDSAVYLCASSLTGTETQYFGPGTRLLVL.

There are a few counts of this clone. V and J are TRBV5-1 and TRBJ1-3; D remains unclear. The germline gives CDR1 SGHRS, CDR2 YFSETQ. The CDR3 contains 17 residues. Trimming cost V 2 bases and J 0 bases, with 15 bases left between them. The DNA for the CDR3 is TGCGCCAGCAGCTTTTCTCCGGCTTCCAGCTCTGGAAACACCATATATTTT. Translated: CASSFSPASSSGNTIYF.

CDR3 region: CASSLHAGGYEQYF. Here the CDR3 DNA reads TGTGCCAGCAGCTTGCATGCGGGAGGCTACGAGCAGTACTTC. The chain joins TRBV5-4 to TRBJ2-7; 8 bases align to TRBD2. CDR1 is SGHNT and CDR2 is YYREEE in the germline V gene (reference sequence). The V gene end was trimmed by 1 base and the J gene end by 3 bases; junction bases not matched to a gene: 3. This CDR3 is 14 amino acids long.

This sequence joins TRBV11-2 and TRBJ2-2; D possibly corresponds to TRBD1 (5 bases). CDR1 SGHAT and CDR2 FQNNGV come from the germline V gene. Between the trimmed V and J ends, which lost 3 bases and 5 bases, there was a span of 10 bases. The CDR3 contains 14 residues. The CDR3 sequence: CASSLNRRTGELFF. The CDR3 nucleotides are TGTGCCAGCAGCTTGAACAGGAGAACCGGGGAGCTGTTTTTT.

This clone was detected a few times. The V and J genes are TRBV14 and TRBJ1-1; no firm D call. The V end was cut by 1 base, the J end by 1 base, with 4 bases between. The CDR3 totals 13 residues. The germline CDR1 and CDR2 sequences are SGHDN and FVKESK. DNA for the CDR3: TGTGCCAGCAGCCAAGTTAGGAACACTGAAGCTTTCTTT. Residues: CASSQVRNTEAFF. The full variable domain, its missing parts supplied by reference TRBV14 and TRBJ1-1, is EAGVTQFPSHSVIEKGQTVTLRCDPISGHDNLYWYRRVMGKEIKFLLHFVKESKQDESGMPNNRFLAERTGGTYSTLKVQPAELEDSGVYFCASSQVRNTEAFFGQGTRLTVV.

The CDR3 reads CASSHTTTLSYNEQFF. CDR3 DNA: TGTGCCAGCAGCCATACTACTACGCTCTCCTACAATGAGCAGTTCTTC. The rearrangement joins TRBV5-6 to TRBJ2-1, with no clear D. The CDR3 sequence is 16 residues long. V was pared by 4 bases and J by 0 bases, with 14 bases between. The germline V gene encodes CDR1 SGHDT and CDR2 YYEEEE.

V usage is TRBV15 and J usage is TRBJ2-1; D unclear. The CDR3 runs 16 residues. V was clipped by 0 bases and J by 0 bases, with 9 bases between them. Germline CDR1 reads LNHNV; CDR2 reads YYDKDF (reference sequence). CDR3 residues: CATSRDSQVSYNEQFF. DNA for the CDR3: TGTGCCACCAGCAGAGACTCGCAAGTCTCCTACAATGAGCAGTTCTTC.

The genes are TRBV29-1 and TRBJ2-7; TRBD1 agrees at 10 bases. J lost 6 bases, V lost 4 bases, and 3 bases had no gene match. Germline V gene data show CDR1 as SQVTM and CDR2 as ANQGSEA. This CDR3 has 12 amino acids. CDR3 region: CSVATGGVEQYF. In DNA, the CDR3 is TGCAGCGTTGCGACAGGGGGCGTCGAGCAGTACTTC.

This chain connects TRBV3-1 (or the pseudogene TRBV3-2) to TRBJ1-6; D remains ambiguous. V lost 7 bases and J lost 1, with 14 bases in between. The CDR3 loop spans 16 amino acids. Germline CDR1 is LGHDT and CDR2 is YNNKEL (reference sequence). CDR3 sequence: CASTETGWSYNSPLHF. Here the CDR3 DNA reads TGTGCCAGCACCGAGACCGGGTGGTCCTATAATTCACCCCTCCACTTT.

The chain employs TRBV16 and TRBJ1-5; D uncertain. The V and J ends lost 4 bases and 3 bases respectively, with 10 bases between them. The CDR3 is 14 amino acids. Germline V gene lookup returns CDR1 KGHSY and CDR2 FQNENV. In nucleotides, the CDR3 is TGTGCCAGCAGCCCCAGTGATTACAATCAGCCCCAGCATTTT. It yields the protein CASSPSDYNQPQHF.

This clone was detected only a few times. This chain joins TRBV13 and TRBJ2-7; TRBD1 might be the D (5 bases). This CDR3 comprises 14 residues. The germline gives CDR1 PRHDT, CDR2 FYEKMQ (reference sequence). V dropped 1 base and J dropped 2 bases, with 9 bases sitting between them. The CDR3 region is CASSLDPGTYEQYF. The CDR3 DNA reads TGTGCCAGCAGCTTAGATCCAGGGACCTACGAGCAGTACTTC.

The CDR3 DNA sequence: TGTGCCAGCAGTGAACATGGTGGGGTCGGGTGGAATGAGCAGTTCTTC. Translation gives CASSEHGGVGWNEQFF. V is TRBV6-1 and J is TRBJ2-1; no clear D. Germline V gene lookup returns CDR1 MNHNS and CDR2 SASEGT. The V end lost 2 bases, the J end lost 7 bases, and 18 bases lay between the germline ends. The CDR3 is 16 residues long.

This chain uses TRBV5-4 with TRBJ2-7, with unresolved D. The CDR3 spans 14 residues. From germline, CDR1 is SGHNT and CDR2 YYREEE (reference sequence). The ends were cut back, 4 bases at V and 1 base at J, with 12 bases in the middle. The CDR3 here is CASSPGAVSYEQYF. The CDR3 coding sequence is TGTGCCAGCAGCCCGGGCGCAGTTTCCTACGAGCAGTACTTC.

The J gene is TRBJ2-3, the V gene TRBV27; a weak D match, TRBD1 (5 bases). Germline values: CDR1 MNHEY, CDR2 SMNVEV (reference sequence). The CDR3 contains 17 residues. With 6 bases removed from V and 7 bases from J, the gap between germline ends came to 26 bases. The CDR3 protein is CASSPTGSVVAHNTQYF. The CDR3 DNA is TGTGCCAGCAGCCCAACAGGTTCCGTGGTAGCCCACAATACGCAGTATTTT.

The V and J genes are TRBV4-2 and TRBJ1-5, with a possible D match to TRBD1 (6 bases). Per germline, CDR1 LGHNA and CDR2 YNFKEQ. The CDR3 is 16 amino acids. The V end lost 4 bases, the J end lost 1 base, and 14 bases lay between the germline ends. The CDR3 DNA reads as TGTGCCAGCAGCCTACAGGGTAAGGAAAGCAATCAGCCCCAGCATTTT. Translation: CASSLQGKESNQPQHF.